The rows below give T cell receptor beta chains drawn from one sample of a study of blood T cell repertoires in COVID-19. Measured with immunoSEQ multiplex PCR; TCRdb has only the in-frame clones, and not every one. The sample lists about 20,000 clones; 85% to 90% were seen once. Sequenced input: peripheral blood. The origin of the receptors is a man aged 45-60 years with active COVID-19. The CDR3 runs from the conserved cysteine through the conserved F or W. The D gene is left open where the match is weak. Expanded clones are given a class, and other clones once, few, many or no size at all.

TRBJ1-5,NA,TRBD1,TRBV4-1,15,TGCGCCAGCAGCCACGTAACAGGGGCGGGACAGCCCCAGCATTTT,CASSHVTGAGQPQHF
TRBJ2-1,NA,TRBD1,TRBV3-1/TRBV3-2,15,TGTGCCAGCAGCCAAGGGCAGGGGGCGGGTTATGAGCAGTTCTTC,CASSQGQGAGYEQFF
TRBJ1-1,NA,NA,TRBV27,16,TGTGCCAGCAGTAGCAAATACCAACGGAGGAACACTGAAGCTTTCTTT,CASSSKYQRRNTEAFF
TRBJ2-1,NA,NA,TRBV2,15,TGTGCCAGCAGTGAGAGACGCGGGAAGGACAATGAGCAGTTCTTC,CASSERRGKDNEQFF
TRBJ2-1,few,NA,TRBV12-3/TRBV12-4,11,TGTGCCAGCAGTTTAGCCTATGAGCAGTTCTTC,CASSLAYEQFF
TRBJ2-2,few,TRBD1,TRBV5-1,17,TGCGCCAGCAGCTTGGTCCTAACAGGGGGCGCGGCCGGGGAGCTGTTTTTT,CASSLVLTGGAAGELFF
TRBJ1-2,NA,TRBD1,TRBV6-5,13,TGTGCCAGCAGTTATGAGGGGGCTTTTGGCTACACCTTC,CASSYEGAFGYTF
TRBJ1-2,few,NA,TRBV19,11,TGTGCCAGTAGTATACAGGATGGCTACACCTTC,CASSIQDGYTF
TRBJ1-1,NA,NA,TRBV4-1,14,TGCGCCAGCAGCCAAGATAAAGGGGTGACTGAAGCTTTCTTT,CASSQDKGVTEAFF
TRBJ1-3,NA,TRBD1,TRBV7-3,14,TGTGCCAGCAGCTCGACAGGGCCTGGAAACACCATATATTTT,CASSSTGPGNTIYF
TRBJ2-3,NA,TRBD2,TRBV11-2,14,TGTGCCAGCAGCGGTCCGGGACTAGCATTCGCGCAGTATTTT,CASSGPGLAFAQYF
TRBJ2-7,NA,NA,TRBV27,11,TGTGCCAGCAGTTTCAACTACGAGCAGTACTTC,CASSFNYEQYF
TRBJ1-6,NA,NA,TRBV27,15,TGTGCCAGCAGTTTAGCAAATCCCCGGAATTCACCCCTCCACTTT,CASSLANPRNSPLHF
TRBJ1-3,NA,NA,TRBV10-3,14,TGTGCCATCAGTGAGTGGGGACTCGTAAACACCATATATTTT,CAISEWGLVNTIYF
TRBJ2-7,NA,TRBD2,TRBV6-5,13,TGTGCCAGCAATAGCGGGGGATCCTACGAGCAGTACTTC,CASNSGGSYEQYF
TRBJ2-6,NA,NA,TRBV6-2/TRBV6-3,18,TGTGCCAGCAGCCCATTCGGGAATAAGCGCTCTGGGGCCAACGTCCTGACTTTC,CASSPFGNKRSGANVLTF
TRBJ2-7,NA,NA,TRBV27,14,TGTGCCAGCCTCAATCAGGGACTGTCCTACGAGCAGTACTTC,CASLNQGLSYEQYF
TRBJ2-4,NA,TRBD1,TRBV6-5,14,TGTGCCAGCAGTACACAGGGGGTTAGAAACATTCAGTACTTC,CASSTQGVRNIQYF
TRBJ2-5,NA,NA,TRBV11-3,15,TGTGCCAGCAGCTCGTCTGCCACAGGGAAGGGGACCCAGTACTTC,CASSSSATGKGTQYF
TRBJ1-1,NA,NA,TRBV5-1,14,TGCGCCAGCAGCCCGCCTAATACCGACACTGAAGCTTTCTTT,CASSPPNTDTEAFF
TRBJ2-5,NA,TRBD2,TRBV9,16,TGTGCCAGCAGCGTAGTTGGTAGCGGGGTACTCGAGACCCAGTACTTC,CASSVVGSGVLETQYF
TRBJ1-6,NA,NA,TRBV14,13,TGTGCCAGCAGCCCAGGTGTCAGGTCACCCCTCCACTTT,CASSPGVRSPLHF
TRBJ2-1,few,NA,TRBV9,16,TGTGCCAGCAGCCCTCGGGGGACTTTGGGTCGGGGCGAGCAGTTCTTC,CASSPRGTLGRGEQFF